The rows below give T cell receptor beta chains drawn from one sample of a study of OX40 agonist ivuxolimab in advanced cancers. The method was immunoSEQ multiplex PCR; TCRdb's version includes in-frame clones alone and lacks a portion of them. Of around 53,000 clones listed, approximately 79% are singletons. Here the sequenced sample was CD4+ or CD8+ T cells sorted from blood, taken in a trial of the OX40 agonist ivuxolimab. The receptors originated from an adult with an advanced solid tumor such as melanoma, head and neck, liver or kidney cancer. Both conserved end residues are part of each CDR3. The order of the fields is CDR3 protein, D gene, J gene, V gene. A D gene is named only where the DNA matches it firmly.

CDR3: CASSSPKGFRDTQYF
D: .
J: TRBJ2-3
V: TRBV7-2

CDR3: CASSHATRGLDYEQYF
D: .
J: TRBJ2-7
V: TRBV19

CDR3: CASSLMASGPSHYSGANVLTF
D: TRBD2
J: TRBJ2-6
V: TRBV27

CDR3: CASSLGRGQGYEQYF
D: TRBD1
J: TRBJ2-7
V: TRBV7-2

CDR3: CASSQPSNTEAFF
D: .
J: TRBJ1-1
V: TRBV7-2

CDR3: CASSVRQTIDEQFF
D: .
J: TRBJ2-1
V: TRBV6-1

CDR3: CASSSALTGFLYTGELFF
D: .
J: TRBJ2-2
V: TRBV27

CDR3: CASSPGGTRYEQYF
D: TRBD2
J: TRBJ2-7
V: TRBV6-6

CDR3: CAIRHANTGELFF
D: .
J: TRBJ2-2
V: TRBV10-3

CDR3: CASRRQGEAFF
D: TRBD1
J: TRBJ1-1
V: TRBV28

CDR3: CASSLGTGGQETQYF
D: TRBD1
J: TRBJ2-5
V: TRBV5-1

CDR3: CASSRGAADTQYF
D: .
J: TRBJ2-3
V: TRBV18

CDR3: CASSRQGGKTGELFF
D: .
J: TRBJ2-2
V: TRBV19

CDR3: CAWSVLGGLGDTQYF
D: .
J: TRBJ2-3
V: TRBV30

CDR3: CASTLYEGASGYTF
D: TRBD1
J: TRBJ1-2
V: TRBV5-1

CDR3: CASSLDRGNSPLHF
D: TRBD1
J: TRBJ1-6
V: TRBV28

CDR3: CASSKPGLAGGRQETQYF
D: TRBD2
J: TRBJ2-5
V: TRBV28

CDR3: CASSLMRVVTDTQYF
D: .
J: TRBJ2-3
V: TRBV7-9